Reported below is one TCR beta chain. Its specificity is not known. Sequence at one end of the junction differs from germline and may be a read error. The data derive from a study of tumor-infiltrating lymphocytes in primary liver carcinoma. Study as a whole: T1-T3 N0M0 was the stage of the tumors, which were roughly 4.2 to 11 cm across.

Starting material of 500 ng total RNA yielded TCR beta cDNA via a constant-region primer. Employing slightly modified ARM-PCR, three nested multiplex PCR rounds were run, and these gave rise to the TCR beta libraries. For around 9 cycles apiece, the opening two PCR rounds ran with TRBV1-TRBV30 forward primers and a C-beta reverse primer. TCRdb recomputed calls from the multiplex PCR reads with MiXCR, one row per CDR3 protein. The sample shows over 250,000 distinct CDR3 sequences, 58% of them seen only once. There are 15 residues in the CDR3. Blood RNA came from unsorted whole blood; germline DNA was also extracted. Peripheral blood, roughly 4 milliliters, was collected prior to surgery. Study outcomes and limitations: The study found a significantly higher top-250-clone fraction in tumors than in blood (p = 0.039). Overlap in tumor-adjacent and tumor-blood pairs fell below that of tumor region pairs.

This rearrangement joins TRBV12-3 or TRBV12-4 to TRBJ1-1; no clear D. This sequence originates from a woman in her twenties or thirties with primary liver carcinoma and hepatitis B virus infection. Sequenced material: peripheral blood. The CDR3: CASSLATPGNTEGFF. The CDR3, as DNA: TGTGCCAGCAGTTTAGCCACCCCGGGAAACACTGAAGGTTTCTTT.